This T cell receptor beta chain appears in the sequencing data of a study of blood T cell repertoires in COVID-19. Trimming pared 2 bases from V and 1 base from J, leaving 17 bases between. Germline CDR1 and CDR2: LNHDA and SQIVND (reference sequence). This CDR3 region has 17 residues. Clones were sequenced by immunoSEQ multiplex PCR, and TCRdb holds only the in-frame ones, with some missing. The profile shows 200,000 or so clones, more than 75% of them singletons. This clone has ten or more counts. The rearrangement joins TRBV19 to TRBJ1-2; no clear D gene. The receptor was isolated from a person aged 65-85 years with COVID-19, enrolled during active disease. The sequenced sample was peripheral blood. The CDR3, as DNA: TGTGCCAGTAGTATATTAGGAGGCGTCGGATTTAACTATGGCTACACCTTC. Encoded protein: CASSILGGVGFNYGYTF.